This TCR beta chain was obtained from a study of T cell changes during pregnancy in multiple sclerosis. Unmatched junction bases numbered 4, after V lost 7 bases and J lost 0 bases. The CDR3 loop spans 14 amino acids. Per the germline V gene, CDR1 is ENHRY and CDR2 is SYGVKD. Sequencing used immunoSEQ multiplex PCR; TCRdb keeps in-frame clones, though not all of them. The table lists about 44,000 clones, roughly 90% of them singletons. This chain joins TRBV10-3 and TRBJ1-1; the match to TRBD1 covers 8 bases. The sample was CD4+ T cells from peripheral blood mononuclear cells, taken before pregnancy. This receptor was obtained from a female donor with multiple sclerosis, enrolled in a pregnancy study. In DNA, the CDR3 is TGTGCCATCACCCTACAGGGGGTGAACACTGAAGCTTTCTTT. Its translation is CAITLQGVNTEAFF.